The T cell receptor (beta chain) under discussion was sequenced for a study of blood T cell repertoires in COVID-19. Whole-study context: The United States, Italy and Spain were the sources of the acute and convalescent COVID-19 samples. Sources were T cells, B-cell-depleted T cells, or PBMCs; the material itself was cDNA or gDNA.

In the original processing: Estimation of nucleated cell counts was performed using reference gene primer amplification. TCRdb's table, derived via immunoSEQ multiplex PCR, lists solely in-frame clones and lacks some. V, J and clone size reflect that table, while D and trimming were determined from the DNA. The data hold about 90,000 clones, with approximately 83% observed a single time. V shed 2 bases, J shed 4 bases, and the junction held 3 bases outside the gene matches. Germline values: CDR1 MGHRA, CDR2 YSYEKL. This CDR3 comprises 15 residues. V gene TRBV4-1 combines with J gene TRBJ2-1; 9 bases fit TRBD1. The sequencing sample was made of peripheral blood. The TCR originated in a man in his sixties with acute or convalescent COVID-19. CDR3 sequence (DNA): TGCGCCAGCAGCCAAAGGACAGGGGCGTACAATGAGCAGTTCTTC. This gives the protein CASSQRTGAYNEQFF.